The present TCR beta chain was sequenced within a study of CD8+ T cells in alopecia areata. Background on the study: Twice daily, treated patients received 5 to 10 mg of oral tofacitinib. Study observations and caveats: Lesional tissue from the scalp (especially in alopecia totalis/universalis) showed higher clonality than normal scalp. Tissue-resident alphabeta T cells belonging to normal skin likewise get sequenced within scalp specimens. Clarity of TCR sharing across patients fell short of that in mice, possibly HLA-related.

Comments on this clone: Its cognate antigen is unknown.

CDR3 length equals 16 residues. CDR1 is LNHDA and CDR2 is SQIVND in the germline V gene (reference sequence). Trimming shortened V by 6 bases and J by 7 bases, and 24 bases separated the two germline ends. Treatment reported: oral pan-JAK inhibitor, 5-10 mg twice daily. Extraction and reverse transcription of RNA yielded cDNA as the sequencing template. The assay was immunoSEQ multiplex PCR, and TCRdb's table has in-frame clones only and misses some. This repertoire shows approximately 200,000 clones, about 60% found once; its top ten account for about 3%. The V call is TRBV19, the J call TRBJ2-5; the D gene could be TRBD1 or TRBD2 (5 bases each). This specimen consisted of CD4+ T cells sorted from blood, obtained at week 4, from a patient treated with tofacitinib. This clonotype originated in a human donor with alopecia areata. The CDR3 coding sequence is TGTGCCAGTAGAGAACGGGGCCAGAGTACGTGGGGGACCCAGTACTTC. Translating it yields CASRERGQSTWGTQYF.